This T cell receptor (beta chain) is drawn from a study of Ad26.COV2.S vaccination and SARS-CoV-2 variants. Points from the study as a whole: Non-spike TCR breadth showed similarity between vaccine and placebo recipients. Spike-specific TCR breadth in vaccine recipients exceeded that seen in placebo recipients.

Treatment noted: roughly 18 received Ad26.COV2.S at low or high dose, single or two shots; about five received placebo; per-sample allocation not given. At day 63 after the first vaccine or placebo injection, samples were drawn. Clones were sequenced by immunoSEQ multiplex PCR, and TCRdb holds only the in-frame ones, with some missing. This sample yields around 420,000 clones, of which 85% to 90% are seen a single time; about 3.6% belongs to the top ten. This clone was seen once. Its matching antigen is unknown. This CDR3 contains 19 residues. V trimming: 4 bases; J trimming: 6 bases; junction bases outside the gene matches: 18. Germline V gene data show CDR1 as SEHNR and CDR2 as FQNEAQ (reference sequence).

Specimen: peripheral blood, collected in a trial of Ad26.COV2.S vaccine versus placebo. V is TRBV7-9 and J is TRBJ2-1; 10 nucleotides align to TRBD1. This TCR was recovered from a person aged 18-60 years who received the Ad26.COV2.S COVID-19 vaccine or a placebo. The CDR3: CASSSLRPGTGAVTNEQFF. DNA of the CDR3: TGTGCCAGCAGCTCCTTACGTCCCGGGACAGGGGCCGTTACCAATGAGCAGTTCTTC.